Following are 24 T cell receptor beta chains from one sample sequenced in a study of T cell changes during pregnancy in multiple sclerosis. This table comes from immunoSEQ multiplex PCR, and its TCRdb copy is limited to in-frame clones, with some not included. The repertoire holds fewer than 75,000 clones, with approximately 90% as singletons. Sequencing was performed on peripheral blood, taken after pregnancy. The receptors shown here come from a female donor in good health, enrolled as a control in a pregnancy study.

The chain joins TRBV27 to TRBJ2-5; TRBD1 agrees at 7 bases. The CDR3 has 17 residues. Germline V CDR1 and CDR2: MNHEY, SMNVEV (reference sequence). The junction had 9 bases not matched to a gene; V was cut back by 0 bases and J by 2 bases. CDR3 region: CASSLSFARGLQETQYF. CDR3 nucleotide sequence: TGTGCCAGCAGTTTATCCTTTGCGAGGGGGCTACAAGAGACCCAGTACTTC.

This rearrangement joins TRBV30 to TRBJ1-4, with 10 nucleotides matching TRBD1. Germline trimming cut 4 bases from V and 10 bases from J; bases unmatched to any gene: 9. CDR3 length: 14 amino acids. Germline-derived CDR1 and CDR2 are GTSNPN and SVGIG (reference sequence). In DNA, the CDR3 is TGTGCCTGGACTTTCGGACAGGGGGTAGCAAAACTGTTTTTT. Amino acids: CAWTFGQGVAKLFF.

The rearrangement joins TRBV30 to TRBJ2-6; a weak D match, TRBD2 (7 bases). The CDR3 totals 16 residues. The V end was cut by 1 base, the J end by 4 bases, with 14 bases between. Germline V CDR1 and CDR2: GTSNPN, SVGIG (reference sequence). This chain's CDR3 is CAWSAFRGGGANVLTF. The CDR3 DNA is TGTGCCTGGAGTGCCTTCAGGGGAGGGGGGGCCAACGTCCTGACTTTC.

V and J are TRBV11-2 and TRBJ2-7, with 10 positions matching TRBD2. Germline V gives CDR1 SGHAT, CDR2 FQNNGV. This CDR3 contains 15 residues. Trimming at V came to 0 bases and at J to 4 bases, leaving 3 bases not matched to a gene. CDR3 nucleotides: TGTGCCAGCAGCTTAGATTGGGGACTAGCGTACGAGCAGTACTTC. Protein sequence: CASSLDWGLAYEQYF. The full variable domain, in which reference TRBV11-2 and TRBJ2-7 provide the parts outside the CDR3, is EAGVAQSPRYKIIEKRQSVAFWCNPISGHATLYWYQQILGQGPKLLIQFQNNGVVDDSQLPKDRFSAERLKGVDSTLKIQPAKLEDSAVYLCASSLDWGLAYEQYFGPGTRLTVT.

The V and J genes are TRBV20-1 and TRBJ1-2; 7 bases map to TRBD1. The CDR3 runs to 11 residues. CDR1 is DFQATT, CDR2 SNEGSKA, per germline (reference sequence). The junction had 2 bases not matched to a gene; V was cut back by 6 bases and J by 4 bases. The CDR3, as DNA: TGCAGTGCAGGACAGGTCTATGGCTACACCTTC. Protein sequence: CSAGQVYGYTF.

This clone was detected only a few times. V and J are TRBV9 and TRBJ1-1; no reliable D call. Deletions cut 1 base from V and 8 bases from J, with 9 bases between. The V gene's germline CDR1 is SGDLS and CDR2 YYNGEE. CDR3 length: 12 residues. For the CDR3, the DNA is TGTGCCAGCAGCGTATTCGGGAGCGAAGCTTTCTTT. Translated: CASSVFGSEAFF.

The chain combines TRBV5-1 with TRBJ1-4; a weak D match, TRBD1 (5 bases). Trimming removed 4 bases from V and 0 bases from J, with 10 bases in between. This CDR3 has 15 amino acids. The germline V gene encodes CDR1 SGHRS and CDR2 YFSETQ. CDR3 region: CASSPGHSTNEKLFF. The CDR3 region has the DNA TGCGCCAGCAGCCCAGGACACTCAACTAATGAAAAACTGTTTTTT.

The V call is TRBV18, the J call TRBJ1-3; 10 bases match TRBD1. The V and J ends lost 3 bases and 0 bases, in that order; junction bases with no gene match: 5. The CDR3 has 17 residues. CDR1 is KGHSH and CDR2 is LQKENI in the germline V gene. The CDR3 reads CASSPTGQGSSGNTIYF. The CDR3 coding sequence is TGTGCCAGCTCACCGACGGGACAGGGGTCCTCTGGAAACACCATATATTTT.

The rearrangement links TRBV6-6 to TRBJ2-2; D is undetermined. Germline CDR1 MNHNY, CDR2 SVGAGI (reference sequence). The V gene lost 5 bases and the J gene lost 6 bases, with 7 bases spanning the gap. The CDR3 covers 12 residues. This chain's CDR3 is CASSRSPGELFF. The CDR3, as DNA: TGTGCCAGCAGTAGGAGTCCCGGGGAGCTGTTTTTT.

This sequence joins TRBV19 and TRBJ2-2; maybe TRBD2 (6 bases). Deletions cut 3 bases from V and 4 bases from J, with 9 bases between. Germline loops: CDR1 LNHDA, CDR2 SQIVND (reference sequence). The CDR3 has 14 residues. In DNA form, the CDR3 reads TGTGCCAGTAGTATGGGACTTTCCACCGGGGAGCTGTTTTTT. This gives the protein CASSMGLSTGELFF.

This CDR3 reads CARPGQGAGGYTF. The DNA for the CDR3 is TGCGCCAGGCCGGGACAGGGGGCGGGAGGCTACACCTTC. This rearrangement joins TRBV4-3 to TRBJ1-2, with TRBD1 identical over 12 bases. The CDR3 has 13 amino acids. J gave up 8 bases and V 9 bases, and 7 bases lay outside the gene matches. Germline CDR1 reads LGHNA; CDR2 reads YSLEER.

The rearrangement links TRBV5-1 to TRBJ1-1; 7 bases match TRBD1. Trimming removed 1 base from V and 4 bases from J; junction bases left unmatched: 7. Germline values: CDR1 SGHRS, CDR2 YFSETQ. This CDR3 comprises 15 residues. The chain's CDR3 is CASSLSTGETTEAFF. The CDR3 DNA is TGCGCCAGCAGCTTGAGTACAGGGGAGACCACTGAAGCTTTCTTT.

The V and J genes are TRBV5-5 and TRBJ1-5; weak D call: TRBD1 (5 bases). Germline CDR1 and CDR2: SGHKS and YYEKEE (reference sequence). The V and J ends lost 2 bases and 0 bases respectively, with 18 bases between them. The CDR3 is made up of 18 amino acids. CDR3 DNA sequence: TGTGCCAGCAGCTTATCCTTCGGGGGGGATATTAGCAATCAGCCCCAGCATTTT. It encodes CASSLSFGGDISNQPQHF.

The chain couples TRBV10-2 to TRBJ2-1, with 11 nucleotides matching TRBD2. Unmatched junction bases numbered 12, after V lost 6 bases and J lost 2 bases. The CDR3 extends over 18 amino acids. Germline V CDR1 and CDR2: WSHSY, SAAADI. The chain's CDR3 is CASRKLAGDILAYNEQFF. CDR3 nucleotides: TGCGCCAGCAGAAAACTAGCGGGAGACATCCTTGCCTACAATGAGCAGTTCTTC.

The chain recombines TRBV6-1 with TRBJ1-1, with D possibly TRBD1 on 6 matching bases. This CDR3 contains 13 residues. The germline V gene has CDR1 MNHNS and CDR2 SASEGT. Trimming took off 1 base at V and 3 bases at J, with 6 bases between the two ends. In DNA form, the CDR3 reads TGTGCCAGCAGTGAAGACAGGGACACTGAAGCTTTCTTT. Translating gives CASSEDRDTEAFF.

The CDR3 region is CASSQGPGNTEAFF. The CDR3 nucleotides are TGCGCCAGCAGCCAAGGACCGGGGAACACTGAAGCTTTCTTT. This sequence joins TRBV4-1 and TRBJ1-1, with D hard to call. V was pared by 1 base and J by 1 base, with 7 bases between. Per the germline V gene, CDR1 is MGHRA and CDR2 is YSYEKL. The CDR3 consists of 14 residues.

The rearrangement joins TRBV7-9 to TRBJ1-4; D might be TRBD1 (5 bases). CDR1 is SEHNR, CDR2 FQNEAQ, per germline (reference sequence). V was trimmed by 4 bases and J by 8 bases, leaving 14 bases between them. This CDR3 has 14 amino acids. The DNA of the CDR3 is TGTGCCAGCAGCTCTGCAGGGTCTGGGGAAAAACTGTTTTTT. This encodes CASSSAGSGEKLFF.

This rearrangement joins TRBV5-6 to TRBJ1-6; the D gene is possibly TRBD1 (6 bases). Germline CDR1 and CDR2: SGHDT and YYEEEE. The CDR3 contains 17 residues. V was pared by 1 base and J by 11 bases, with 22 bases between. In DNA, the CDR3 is TGTGCCAGCAGCTTGTGGTTTGCCGCTATAGGGGGAACACCCCTCCACTTT. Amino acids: CASSLWFAAIGGTPLHF.

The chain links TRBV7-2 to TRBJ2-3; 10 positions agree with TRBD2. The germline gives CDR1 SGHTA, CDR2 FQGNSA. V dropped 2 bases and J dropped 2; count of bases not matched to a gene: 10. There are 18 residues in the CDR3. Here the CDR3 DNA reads TGTGCCAGCAGCTTACGCTTTGTAGCGGGAGGTCCCACAGATACGCAGTATTTT. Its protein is CASSLRFVAGGPTDTQYF.

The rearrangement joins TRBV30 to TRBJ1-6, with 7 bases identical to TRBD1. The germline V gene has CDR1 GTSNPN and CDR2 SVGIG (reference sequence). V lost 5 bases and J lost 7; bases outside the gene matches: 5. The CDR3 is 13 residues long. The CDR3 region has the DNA TGTGCCTGGCGGACAGGCCAGAATTCACCCCTCCACTTT. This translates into CAWRTGQNSPLHF.

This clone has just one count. The CDR3 DNA sequence: TGTGCCAGCAGTTACTCGAGGGGGTCTAGCACAGATACGCAGTATTTT. It encodes CASSYSRGSSTDTQYF. V gene TRBV6-5 combines with J gene TRBJ2-3, with a tentative D call TRBD1 (6 bases). The germline V gene has CDR1 MNHEY and CDR2 SVGAGI. There are 16 residues in the CDR3. With 0 bases removed from V and 0 bases from J, the gap between germline ends came to 10 bases.

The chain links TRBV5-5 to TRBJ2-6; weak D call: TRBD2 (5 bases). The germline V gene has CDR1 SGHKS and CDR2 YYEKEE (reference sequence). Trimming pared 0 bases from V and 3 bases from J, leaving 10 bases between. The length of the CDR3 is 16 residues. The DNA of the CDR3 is TGTGCCAGCAGCTTGGCCCCGGGAAGTGGGGCCAACGTCCTGACTTTC. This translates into CASSLAPGSGANVLTF.

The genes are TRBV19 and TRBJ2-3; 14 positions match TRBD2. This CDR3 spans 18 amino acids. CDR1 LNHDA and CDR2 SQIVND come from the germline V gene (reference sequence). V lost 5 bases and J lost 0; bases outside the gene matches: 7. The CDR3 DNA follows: TGTGCCAGTAGTGGGGGACTAGCGGGAGCTCCTAGCACAGATACGCAGTATTTT. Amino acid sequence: CASSGGLAGAPSTDTQYF.

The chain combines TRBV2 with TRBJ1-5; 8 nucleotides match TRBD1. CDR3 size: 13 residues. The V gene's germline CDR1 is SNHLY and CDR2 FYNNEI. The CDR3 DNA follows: TGTGCAGCTGCAGGGGGCCCAAATCAGCCCCAGCATTTT. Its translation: CAAAGGPNQPQHF. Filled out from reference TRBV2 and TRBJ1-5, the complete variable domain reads EPEVTQTPSHQVTQMGQEVILRCVPISNHLYFYWYRQILGQKVEFLVSFYNNEISEKSEIFDDQFSVERPDGSNFTLKIRSTKLEDSAMYFCAAAGGPNQPQHFGDGTRLSIL.